The T cell receptor (beta chain) under discussion was sequenced for a study of control samples from healthy donors and cancer patients. The V segment lost 5 bases and the J segment 2 bases; nucleotides outside the gene matches: 17. Germline CDR1 LGHDT, CDR2 YNNKEL (reference sequence). The CDR3 has 18 amino acids. Profiling relied on immunoSEQ multiplex PCR, and the TCRdb table lists in-frame clones only, not all of them. The table lists around 94,000 clones, about 92% of them singletons. The chain carries TRBV3-1 (or the pseudogene TRBV3-2) and TRBJ2-5, with 7 bases identical to TRBD1. This clonotype was obtained from a woman aged 18-35 years in good health. Material for sequencing was blood. CDR3 nucleotide sequence: TGTGCCAGCAGCGGGGGCCGGGATAACGACAGGGTACAAGAGACCCAGTACTTC. Residues: CASSGGRDNDRVQETQYF.